This TCR beta chain stems from a study of neoadjuvant anti-PD-1 for oral cavity cancer. The time point is: after neoadjuvant nivolumab, at surgical resection. Using immunoSEQ multiplex PCR, the repertoire was profiled, and TCRdb retains in-frame clones only, with some absent. The data show more than 12,000 clones, with around 70% seen just once and roughly 2.9% held by the top ten. This receptor was taken from a person between 40 and 85 years old with oral cavity squamous cell carcinoma. The sample in question was PBMCs, obtained after nivolumab (anti-PD-1) treatment.

The chain's CDR3 is CSAPAGNEQFF. In nucleotides, the CDR3 is TGCAGTGCTCCGGCGGGAAATGAGCAGTTCTTC. This sequence joins TRBV20-1 and TRBJ2-1, with D tentatively TRBD2 (6 bases). The germline V and J ends were trimmed by 5 bases and 7 bases, with 9 bases remaining between them. This CDR3 comprises 11 residues. Looked up from germline, CDR1 is DFQATT and CDR2 is SNEGSKA (reference sequence).